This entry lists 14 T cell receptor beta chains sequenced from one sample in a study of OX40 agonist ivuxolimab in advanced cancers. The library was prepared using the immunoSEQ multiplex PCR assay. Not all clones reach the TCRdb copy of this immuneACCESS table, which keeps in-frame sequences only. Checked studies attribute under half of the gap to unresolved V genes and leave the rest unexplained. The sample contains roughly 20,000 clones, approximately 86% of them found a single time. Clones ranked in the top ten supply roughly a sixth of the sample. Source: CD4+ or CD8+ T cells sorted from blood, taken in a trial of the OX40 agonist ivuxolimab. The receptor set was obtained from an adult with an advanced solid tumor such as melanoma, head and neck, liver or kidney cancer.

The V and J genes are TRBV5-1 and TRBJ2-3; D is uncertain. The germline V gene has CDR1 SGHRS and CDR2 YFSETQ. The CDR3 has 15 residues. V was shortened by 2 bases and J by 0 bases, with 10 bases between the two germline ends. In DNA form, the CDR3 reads TGCGCCAGCAGCTTACCAGCAACTAGCACAGATACGCAGTATTTT. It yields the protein CASSLPATSTDTQYF. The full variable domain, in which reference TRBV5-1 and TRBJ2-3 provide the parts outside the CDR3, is KAGVTQTPRYLIKTRGQQVTLSCSPISGHRSVSWYQQTPGQGLQFLFEYFSETQRNKGNFPGRFSGRQFSNSRSEMNVSTLELGDSALYLCASSLPATSTDTQYFGPGTRLTVL.

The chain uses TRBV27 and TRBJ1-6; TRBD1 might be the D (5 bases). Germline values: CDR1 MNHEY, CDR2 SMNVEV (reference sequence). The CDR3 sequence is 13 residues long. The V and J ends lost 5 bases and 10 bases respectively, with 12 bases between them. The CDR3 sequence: CASSEGSSSPLHF. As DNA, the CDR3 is TGTGCCAGCAGTGAGGGGTCCTCCTCACCCCTCCACTTT.

The CDR3 region has the DNA TGTGCCAGCAGCTCCTCGAACGAGCGGTCAGAGACCCAGTACTTC. It encodes CASSSSNERSETQYF. The chain employs TRBV7-3 and TRBJ2-5; possible D gene TRBD2, 5 bases. Trimming took 4 bases from V and 4 from J, leaving 16 bases between them. The germline V gene encodes CDR1 SGHTA and CDR2 FQGTGA. The length of the CDR3 is 15 residues.

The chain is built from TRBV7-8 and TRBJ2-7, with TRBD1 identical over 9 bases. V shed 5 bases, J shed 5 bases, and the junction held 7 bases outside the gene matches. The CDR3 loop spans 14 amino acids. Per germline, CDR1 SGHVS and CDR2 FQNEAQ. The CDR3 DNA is TGTGCCAGCAGCATCCGGGACAGGGTCCACGAGCAGTACTTC. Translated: CASSIRDRVHEQYF.

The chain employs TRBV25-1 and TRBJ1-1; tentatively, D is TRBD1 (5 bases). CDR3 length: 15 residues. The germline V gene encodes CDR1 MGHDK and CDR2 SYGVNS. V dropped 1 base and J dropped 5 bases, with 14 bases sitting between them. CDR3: CASSESTPWGTEAFF. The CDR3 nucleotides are TGTGCCAGCAGTGAATCGACACCCTGGGGGACTGAAGCTTTCTTT.

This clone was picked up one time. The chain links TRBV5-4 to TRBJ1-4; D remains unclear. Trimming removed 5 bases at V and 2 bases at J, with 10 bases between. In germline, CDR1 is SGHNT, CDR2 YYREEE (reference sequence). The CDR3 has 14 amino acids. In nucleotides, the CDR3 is TGTGCCAGCAGTCTGGGGAGGACTAATGAAAAACTGTTTTTT. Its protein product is CASSLGRTNEKLFF.

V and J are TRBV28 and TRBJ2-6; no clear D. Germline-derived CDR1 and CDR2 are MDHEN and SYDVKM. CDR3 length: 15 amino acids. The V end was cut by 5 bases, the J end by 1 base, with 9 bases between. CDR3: CASSPAASGANVLTF. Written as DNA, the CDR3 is TGTGCCAGCAGTCCCGCGGCATCTGGGGCCAACGTCCTGACTTTC.

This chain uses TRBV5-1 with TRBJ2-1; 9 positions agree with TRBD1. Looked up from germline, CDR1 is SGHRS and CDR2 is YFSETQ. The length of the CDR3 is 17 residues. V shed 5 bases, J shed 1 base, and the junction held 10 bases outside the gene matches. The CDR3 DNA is TGCGCCAGCAGTATGACCTGGACAGGGGCGTCCTACAATGAGCAGTTCTTC. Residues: CASSMTWTGASYNEQFF.

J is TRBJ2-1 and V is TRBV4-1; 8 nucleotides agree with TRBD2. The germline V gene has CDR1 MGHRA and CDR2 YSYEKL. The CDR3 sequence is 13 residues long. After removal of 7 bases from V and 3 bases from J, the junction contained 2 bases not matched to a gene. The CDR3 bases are TGCGCCAGCACGGCGGGAGGCTACAATGAGCAGTTCTTC. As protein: CASTAGGYNEQFF.

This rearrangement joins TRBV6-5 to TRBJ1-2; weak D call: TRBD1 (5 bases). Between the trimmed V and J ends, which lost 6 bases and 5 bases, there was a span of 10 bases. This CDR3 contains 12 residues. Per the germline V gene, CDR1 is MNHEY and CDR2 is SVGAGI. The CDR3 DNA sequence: TGTGCCAGCAGGCCAAAGGGGTATGGCTACACCTTC. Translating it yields CASRPKGYGYTF.

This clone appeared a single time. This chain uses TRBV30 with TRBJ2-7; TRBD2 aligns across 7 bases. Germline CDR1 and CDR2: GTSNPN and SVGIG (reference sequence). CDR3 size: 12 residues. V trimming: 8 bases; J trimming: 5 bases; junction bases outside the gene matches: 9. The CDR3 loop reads CAGGGGPNEQYF. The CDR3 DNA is TGTGCCGGGGGGGGAGGACCCAACGAGCAGTACTTC. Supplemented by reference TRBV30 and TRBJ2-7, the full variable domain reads SQTIHQWPATLVQPVGSPLSLECTVEGTSNPNLYWYRQAAGRGLQLLFYSVGIGQISSEVPQNLSASRPQDRQFILSSKKLLLSDSGFYLCAGGGGPNEQYFGPGTRLTVT.

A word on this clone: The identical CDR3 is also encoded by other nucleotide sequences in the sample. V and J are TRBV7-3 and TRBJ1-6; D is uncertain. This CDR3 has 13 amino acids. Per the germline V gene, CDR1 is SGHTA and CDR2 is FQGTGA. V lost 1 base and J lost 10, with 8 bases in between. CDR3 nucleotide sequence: TGTGCCAGCAGCTTAAATCCGCGCTCACCCCTCCACTTT. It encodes CASSLNPRSPLHF. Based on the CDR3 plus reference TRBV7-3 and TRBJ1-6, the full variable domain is GAGVSQTPSNKVTEKGKYVELRCDPISGHTALYWYRQSLGQGPEFLIYFQGTGAADDSGLPNDRFFAVRPEGSVSTLKIQRTERGDSAVYLCASSLNPRSPLHFGNGTRLTVT.

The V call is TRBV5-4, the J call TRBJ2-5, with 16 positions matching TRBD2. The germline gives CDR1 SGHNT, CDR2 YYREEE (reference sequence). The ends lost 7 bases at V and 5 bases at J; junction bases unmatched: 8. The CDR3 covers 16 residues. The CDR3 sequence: CASGGGLAGGRETQYF. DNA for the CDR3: TGTGCCAGCGGAGGGGGACTAGCGGGAGGGAGGGAGACCCAGTACTTC.

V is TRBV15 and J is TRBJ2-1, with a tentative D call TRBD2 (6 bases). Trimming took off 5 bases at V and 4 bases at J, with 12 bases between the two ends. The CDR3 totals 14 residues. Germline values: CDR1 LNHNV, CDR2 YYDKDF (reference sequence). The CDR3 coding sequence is TGTGCCACCAGCCCCCGGGACTTATACAATGAGCAGTTCTTC. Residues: CATSPRDLYNEQFF.